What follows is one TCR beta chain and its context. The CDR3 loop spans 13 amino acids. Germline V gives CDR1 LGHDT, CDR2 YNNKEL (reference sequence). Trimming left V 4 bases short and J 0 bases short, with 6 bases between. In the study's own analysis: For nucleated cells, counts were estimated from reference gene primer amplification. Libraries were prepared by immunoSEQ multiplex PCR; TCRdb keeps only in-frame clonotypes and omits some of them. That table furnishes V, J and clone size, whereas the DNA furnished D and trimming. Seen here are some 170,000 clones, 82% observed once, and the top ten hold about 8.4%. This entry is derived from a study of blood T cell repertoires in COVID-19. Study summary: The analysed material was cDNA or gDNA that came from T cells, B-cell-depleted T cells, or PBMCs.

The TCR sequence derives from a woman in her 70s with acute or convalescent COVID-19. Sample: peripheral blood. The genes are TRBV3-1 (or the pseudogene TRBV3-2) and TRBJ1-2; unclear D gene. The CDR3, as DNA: TGTGCCAGCAGCCGAGGTGCTAACTATGGCTACACCTTC. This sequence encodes CASSRGANYGYTF.